This TCR beta chain derives from a study of siplizumab effects on memory and regulatory T cells (dated 2019 in TCRdb). With regard to the full study: The effect of the anti-CD2 antibody siplizumab on alloreactive T-cell subsets was examined in allogeneic mixed lymphocyte reactions constructed from human PBMCs. What the research found in general, with its limitations: Whether proliferating Tregs from siplizumab cultures were suppressive was not functionally confirmed. Because sequences below about 10^-5 frequency were poorly captured, only a minor fraction of alloreactive clones could be mapped to unstimulated subsets. Roughly 80-95% of proliferating CD4+ or CD8+ clones could not be assigned a naive or memory phenotype. Siplizumab significantly lowered the cumulative frequency of alloreactive sequences that could be traced to unstimulated CD4+ memory T cells. In reactions with siplizumab, an average of approximately 69% of mappable alloreactive CD4+ clones were Treg-derived, compared with roughly 30% in control reactions. Unstimulated naive T cells appeared more diverse than memory T cells, and naive cells seemed to contribute substantially to the alloresponse.

Inclusive of the bounding cysteine and phenylalanine, the CDR3 is 13 residues long. Here the CDR3 DNA is all that survives: 39 bases in frame from base 1. Trimming costs V 5 bases and J 8 bases, and their ends lie 15 bases apart. Via the germline V gene, CDR1 is MGHDK and CDR2 SYGVNS. With respect to this clone: The antigen this receptor binds is unknown. Base-call qualities are not available, and no considerably larger clone is one nucleotide away.

TCRbeta CDR3 sequencing was performed on sorted unstimulated T cells and on proliferating T cells recovered from mixed lymphocyte reactions. Fresh whole blood from approximately ten HLA-typed healthy donors was used to isolate PBMCs. Libraries were made using the immunoSEQ multiplex PCR assay. Approximately 100,000 TCR templates per sample were assayed on the deep sequencing platform. Genomic DNA extracted from sorted T cells was used for TCRbeta CDR3 sequencing. The source study handled its data this way. Clonal analysis of TCRbeta CDR3 data was done in the R programming language. Alloreactive CD4+ and CD8+ clones were defined by comparing unstimulated samples with post-reaction CFSE-low samples. Alloreactive CD4+ clones were assigned to regulatory or non-regulatory origin by matching sequences to sorted unstimulated Treg and non-Treg repertoires. TCRdb took this table from immuneACCESS and kept in-frame rearrangements with V and J called. Such tables lack part of the clones; where checked against another copy, unresolved V genes explain under half of the gap, and the rest is unexplained. The V and J calls and clone size are taken from that table; D and trimming were inferred from the DNA. The sample table shows around 100,000 clones, and around 90% are seen once. Together, the top ten hold over 0.12% of the sample.

The chain links TRBV25-1 with TRBJ1-2; no D gene is confidently identified. Sequenced: CD4+ T cells sorted from blood. The origin of this receptor is a human donor in good health. In nucleotide form, the sequence is TGTGCCAGCAGTCTTGGGAGTTACGGCGGCTACACCTTC. The encoded protein is CASSLGSYGGYTF.